This TCR beta chain was observed in a study of shared T cell receptors in the human thymus. Clones were read by immunoSEQ multiplex PCR, and TCRdb kept only the in-frame ones, dropping some. The sample includes some 660,000 clones, about 87% of them seen just once. With V trimmed by 6 bases and J by 6 bases, 11 bases remained unmatched. The CDR3 consists of 15 residues. Germline V gives CDR1 SGHDN, CDR2 FVKESK. These data were also reused for a study on human thymus T cells. That paper states: The study used thymus tissue resected during corrective heart surgery.

The V call is TRBV14, the J call TRBJ2-3; 8 positions match TRBD1. Sequencing was performed on thymocytes. The TCR sequence derives from a boy younger than two with a congenital heart defect. This chain's CDR3 is CASRPDRGQRDTQYF. The DNA of the CDR3 is TGTGCCAGCAGACCAGACAGGGGTCAACGGGATACGCAGTATTTT.